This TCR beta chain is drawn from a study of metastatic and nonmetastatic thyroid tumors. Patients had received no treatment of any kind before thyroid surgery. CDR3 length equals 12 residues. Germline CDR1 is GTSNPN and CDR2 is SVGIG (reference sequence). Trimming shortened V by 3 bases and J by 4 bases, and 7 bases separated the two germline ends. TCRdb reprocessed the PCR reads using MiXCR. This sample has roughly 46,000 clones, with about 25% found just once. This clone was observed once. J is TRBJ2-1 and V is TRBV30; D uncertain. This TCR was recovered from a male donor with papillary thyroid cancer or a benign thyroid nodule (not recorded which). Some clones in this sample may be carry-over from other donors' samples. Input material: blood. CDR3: CAWSPRYNEQFF. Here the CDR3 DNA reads TGTGCCTGGAGCCCCCGATACAATGAGCAGTTCTTC.